The rows below give T cell receptor beta chains drawn from one sample of a study of T cells after yellow fever vaccination. Via MiXCR, TCRdb re-called the 5' RACE reads, giving one row per CDR3 protein. Counted here are 300,000 to 450,000 distinct CDR3 sequences, roughly 6.1% occurring once; the ten biggest clones make up 15%. The sample was PBMCs, taken 5 days after the yellow fever booster vaccination. The receptors here all came from a man aged 30 to 39 who received the YFV17D yellow fever vaccine. The CDR3 runs from the conserved cysteine through the conserved F or W. The D gene is left open where the match is weak. Some rows mark clone size as missing; the rest say once, few, many or name a class of expanded clone.

-	TRBV30	-	TRBJ1-2	CAWSVLSRGYTF	TGTGCCTGGAGTGTATTAAGCCGGGGCTACACCTTC
few	TRBV20-1	-	TRBJ1-3	CSAFLLSQESGNTIYF	TGCAGTGCTTTCCTATTATCCCAGGAATCTGGAAACACCATATATTTT
-	TRBV10-3	-	TRBJ1-5	CAISGGEQGGLGQPQHF	TGTGCCATCAGTGGCGGAGAACAGGGAGGGTTGGGACAGCCCCAGCATTTT
-	TRBV6-2/TRBV6-3	-	TRBJ1-5	CASSYYQGDQPQHF	TGTGCCAGCAGTTACTACCAGGGCGATCAGCCCCAGCATTTT
few	TRBV10-3	-	TRBJ2-5	CAISPPEAQETQYF	TGTGCCATCAGTCCCCCGGAGGCCCAAGAGACCCAGTACTTC
many	TRBV5-1	-	TRBJ2-7	CASSLGDSTYEQYF	TGCGCCAGCAGCTTGGGGGACTCCACCTACGAGCAGTACTTC
-	TRBV21-1	-	TRBJ2-7	CASSPLANRHEQYF	TGTGCCAGCAGCCCCCTGGCTAACAGGCACGAGCAGTACTTC
few	TRBV10-3	-	TRBJ2-2	CANLDASANTGELFF	TGTGCCAACCTAGATGCCTCAGCGAACACCGGGGAGCTGTTTTTT
many	TRBV7-9	-	TRBJ2-2	CASSLGASSNTGELFF	TGTGCCAGCAGCTTAGGTGCGAGTTCTAACACCGGGGAGCTGTTTTTT
many	TRBV25-1	-	TRBJ1-3	CASSGLGHSGNTIYF	TGTGCCAGCAGTGGCCTGGGGCACTCTGGAAACACCATATATTTT
few	TRBV20-1	TRBD1	TRBJ2-7	CSARRTGKSSYEQYF	TGCAGTGCTAGACGGACAGGGAAAAGCTCCTACGAGCAGTACTTC
-	TRBV29-1	-	TRBJ2-2	CSVVGGGGRTGELFF	TGCAGCGTTGTTGGTGGAGGGGGCCGGACCGGGGAGCTGTTTTTT
many	TRBV11-1	TRBD1	TRBJ2-3	CASSLWGRGQADTQYF	TGTGCCAGCAGCTTGTGGGGCAGGGGGCAAGCAGATACGCAGTATTTT
few	TRBV5-1	TRBD2	TRBJ2-7	CASSLGWTSVSYEQYF	TGCGCCAGCAGCTTGGGTTGGACTAGCGTATCCTACGAGCAGTACTTC
many	TRBV6-2/TRBV6-3	-	TRBJ2-7	CASSYQPLYEQYF	TGTGCCAGCAGTTACCAGCCCCTCTACGAGCAGTACTTC
few	TRBV10-2	TRBD1	TRBJ1-1	CASSETRGLAFF	TGCGCCAGCAGTGAGACCAGGGGGCTTGCTTTCTTT
-	TRBV7-2	-	TRBJ1-5	CASSAGTRWQPQHF	TGTGCCAGCAGCGCCGGGACCCGATGGCAGCCCCAGCATTTT
-	TRBV7-2	-	TRBJ2-1	CASSYAGYNEQFF	TGTGCCAGCAGCTATGCGGGATACAATGAGCAGTTCTTC
many	TRBV5-1	-	TRBJ2-7	CASSLRGTYEQYF	TGCGCCAGCAGCTTGCGCGGAACCTACGAGCAGTACTTC
few	TRBV20-1	-	TRBJ2-3	CSSGGGEASTDTQYF	TGCAGTTCAGGGGGTGGGGAGGCTAGCACAGATACGCAGTATTTT
few	TRBV29-1	TRBD2	TRBJ2-3	CSTDGGGTDTQYF	TGCAGCACTGACGGGGGGGGCACAGATACGCAGTATTTT
many	TRBV5-6	-	TRBJ2-1	CASSETNHNEQFF	TGTGCCAGCAGCGAGACCAACCACAATGAGCAGTTCTTC
many	TRBV20-1	TRBD2	TRBJ2-4	CSVSPRGGFAKNIQYF	TGCAGTGTCAGTCCCCGGGGGGGGTTTGCCAAAAACATTCAGTACTTC
-	TRBV6-5	TRBD2	TRBJ2-3	CASRVVEREGVDKQYF	TGTGCCAGCAGAGTAGTCGAGCGGGAGGGTGTTGATAAGCAGTATTTT
-	TRBV6-2/TRBV6-3	-	TRBJ1-5	CASRTDSNQPQHF	TGTGCCAGTCGGACAGATAGCAATCAGCCCCAGCATTTT
-	TRBV5-1	TRBD1	TRBJ2-7	CASSLVQGGHEQYF	TGCGCCAGCAGCTTGGTACAGGGGGGCCACGAGCAGTACTTC
few	TRBV20-1	TRBD1	TRBJ2-1	CSARSDRWQFF	TGCAGTGCTAGATCGGACAGGTGGCAGTTCTTC